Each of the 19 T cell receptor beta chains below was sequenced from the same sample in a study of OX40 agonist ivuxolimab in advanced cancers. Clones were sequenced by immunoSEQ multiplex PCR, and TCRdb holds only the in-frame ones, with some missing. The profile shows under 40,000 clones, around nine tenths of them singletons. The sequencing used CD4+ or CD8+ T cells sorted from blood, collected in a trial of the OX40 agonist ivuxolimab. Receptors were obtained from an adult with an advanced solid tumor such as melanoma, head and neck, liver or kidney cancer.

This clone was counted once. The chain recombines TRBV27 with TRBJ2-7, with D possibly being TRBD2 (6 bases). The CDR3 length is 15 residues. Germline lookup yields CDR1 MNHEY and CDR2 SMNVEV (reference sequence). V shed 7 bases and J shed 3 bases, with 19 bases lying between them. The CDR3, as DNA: TGTGCCAGCAAGAGGATGAGCGGGCCGGACTACGAGCAGTACTTC. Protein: CASKRMSGPDYEQYF.

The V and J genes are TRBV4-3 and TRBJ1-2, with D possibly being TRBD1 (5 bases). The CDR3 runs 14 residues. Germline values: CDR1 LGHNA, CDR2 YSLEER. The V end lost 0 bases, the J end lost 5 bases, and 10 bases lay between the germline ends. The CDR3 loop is CASSQDRGLYGYTF. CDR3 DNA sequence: TGCGCCAGCAGCCAAGATCGGGGACTGTATGGCTACACCTTC.

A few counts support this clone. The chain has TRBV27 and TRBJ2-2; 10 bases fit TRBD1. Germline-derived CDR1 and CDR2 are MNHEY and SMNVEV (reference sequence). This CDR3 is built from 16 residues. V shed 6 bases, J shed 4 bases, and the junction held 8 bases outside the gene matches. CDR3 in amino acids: CASSSPGQGFTGELFF. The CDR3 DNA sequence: TGTGCCAGCAGCTCACCGGGACAGGGGTTCACCGGGGAGCTGTTTTTT.

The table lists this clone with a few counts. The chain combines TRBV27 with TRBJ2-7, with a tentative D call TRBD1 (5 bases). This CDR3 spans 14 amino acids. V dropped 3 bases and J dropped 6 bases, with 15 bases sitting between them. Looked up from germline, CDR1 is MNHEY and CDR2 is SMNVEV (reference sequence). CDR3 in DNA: TGTGCCAGCAGTTTGTATCTGGGGCACGGCGAGCAGTACGTC. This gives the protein CASSLYLGHGEQYV.

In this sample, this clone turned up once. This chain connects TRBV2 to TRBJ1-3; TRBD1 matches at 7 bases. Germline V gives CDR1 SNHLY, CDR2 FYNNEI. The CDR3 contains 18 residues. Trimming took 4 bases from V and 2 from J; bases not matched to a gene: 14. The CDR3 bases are TGTGCCAGCAGTGGACCCGCCACCGACAGGGACACTGGAAACACCATATATTTT. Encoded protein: CASSGPATDRDTGNTIYF.

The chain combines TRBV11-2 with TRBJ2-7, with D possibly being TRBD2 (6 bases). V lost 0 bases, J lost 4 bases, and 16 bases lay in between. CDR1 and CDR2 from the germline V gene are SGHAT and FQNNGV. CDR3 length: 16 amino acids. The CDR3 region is CASSLERDWLGYEQYF. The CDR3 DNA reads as TGTGCCAGCAGCTTAGAGCGGGATTGGCTAGGGTACGAGCAGTACTTC.

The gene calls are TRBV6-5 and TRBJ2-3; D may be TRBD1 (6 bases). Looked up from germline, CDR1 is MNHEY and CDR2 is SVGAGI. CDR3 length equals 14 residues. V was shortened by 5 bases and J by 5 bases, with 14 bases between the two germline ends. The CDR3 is CASSGYRVVDTQYF. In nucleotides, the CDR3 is TGTGCCAGCAGTGGGTACAGGGTCGTAGATACGCAGTATTTT.

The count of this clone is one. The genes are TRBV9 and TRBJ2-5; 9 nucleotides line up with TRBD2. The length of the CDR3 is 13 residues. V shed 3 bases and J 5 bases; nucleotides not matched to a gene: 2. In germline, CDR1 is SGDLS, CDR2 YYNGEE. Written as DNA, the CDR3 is TGTGCCAGCAGCGCACTAGCGGGTGAGACCCAGTACTTC. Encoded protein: CASSALAGETQYF.

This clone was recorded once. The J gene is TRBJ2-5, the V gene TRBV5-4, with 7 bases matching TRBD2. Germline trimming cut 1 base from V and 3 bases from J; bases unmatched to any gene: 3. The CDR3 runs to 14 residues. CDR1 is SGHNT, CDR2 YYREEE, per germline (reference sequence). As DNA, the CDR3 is TGTGCCAGCAGCTTGCAGGGAGGGGAAGAGACCCAGTACTTC. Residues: CASSLQGGEETQYF.

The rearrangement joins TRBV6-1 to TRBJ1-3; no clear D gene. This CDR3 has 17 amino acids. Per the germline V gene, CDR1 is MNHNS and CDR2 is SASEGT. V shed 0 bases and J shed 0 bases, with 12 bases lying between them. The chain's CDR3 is CASSEALDNRSGNTIYF. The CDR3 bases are TGTGCCAGCAGTGAAGCGCTTGACAACCGCTCTGGAAACACCATATATTTT.

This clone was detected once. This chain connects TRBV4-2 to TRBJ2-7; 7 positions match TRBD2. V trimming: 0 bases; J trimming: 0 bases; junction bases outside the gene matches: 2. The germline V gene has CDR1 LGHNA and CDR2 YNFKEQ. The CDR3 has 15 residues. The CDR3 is CASSQEGRASYEQYF. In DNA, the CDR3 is TGTGCCAGCAGCCAAGAGGGGAGGGCCTCCTACGAGCAGTACTTC.

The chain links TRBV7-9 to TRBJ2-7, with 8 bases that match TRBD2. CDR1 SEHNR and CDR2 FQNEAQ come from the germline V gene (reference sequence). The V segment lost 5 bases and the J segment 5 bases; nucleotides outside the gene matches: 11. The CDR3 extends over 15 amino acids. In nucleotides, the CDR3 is TGTGCCAGCAGCCGGGGAAGCGGGAGCCTGGACGAGCAGTACTTC. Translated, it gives CASSRGSGSLDEQYF.

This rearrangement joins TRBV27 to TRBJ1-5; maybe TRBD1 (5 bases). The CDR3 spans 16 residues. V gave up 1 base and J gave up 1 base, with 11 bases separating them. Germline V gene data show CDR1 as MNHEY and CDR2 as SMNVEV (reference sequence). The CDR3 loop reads CASSLLGGNSNQPQHF. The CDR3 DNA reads TGTGCCAGCAGTTTATTGGGGGGTAACAGCAATCAGCCCCAGCATTTT.

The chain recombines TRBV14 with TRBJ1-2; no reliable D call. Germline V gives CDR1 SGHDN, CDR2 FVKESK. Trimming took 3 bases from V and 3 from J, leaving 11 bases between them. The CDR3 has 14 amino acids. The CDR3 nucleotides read TGTGCCAGCAGCCACACATCCCGGGACTATGGCTACACCTTC. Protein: CASSHTSRDYGYTF.

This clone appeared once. The CDR3 loop reads CASSATGVEAFF. The DNA for the CDR3 is TGTGCCAGCAGTGCGACAGGGGTTGAAGCTTTCTTT. The chain uses TRBV6-5 and TRBJ1-1, with 8 positions matching TRBD1. The length of the CDR3 is 12 residues. CDR1 and CDR2 (germline): MNHEY, SVGAGI. The J segment lost 7 bases and the V segment lost 5 bases, leaving 3 bases of the junction unmatched.

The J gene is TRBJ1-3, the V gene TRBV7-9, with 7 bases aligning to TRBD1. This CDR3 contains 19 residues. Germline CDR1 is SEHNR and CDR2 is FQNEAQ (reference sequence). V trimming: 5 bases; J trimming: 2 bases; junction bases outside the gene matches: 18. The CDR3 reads CASSPPELTGIEAGNTIYF. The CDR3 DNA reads TGTGCCAGCAGCCCTCCCGAACTGACAGGGATCGAAGCTGGAAACACCATATATTTT.

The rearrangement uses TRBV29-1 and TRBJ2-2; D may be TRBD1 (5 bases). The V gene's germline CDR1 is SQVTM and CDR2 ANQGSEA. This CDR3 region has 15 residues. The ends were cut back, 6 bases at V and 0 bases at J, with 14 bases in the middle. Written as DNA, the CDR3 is TGCAGCGTGGAGAAGGGGAACTCGAACACCGGGGAGCTGTTTTTT. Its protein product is CSVEKGNSNTGELFF.

The CDR3 region is CASSAQDRDYGYTF. The CDR3 DNA reads as TGCGCCAGCAGCGCCCAAGACAGAGACTATGGCTACACCTTC. The chain carries TRBV5-1 and TRBJ1-2, with D perhaps matching TRBD1 (5 bases). Germline V gene sequence: CDR1 SGHRS, CDR2 YFSETQ. The CDR3 is made up of 14 amino acids. V lost 4 bases to trimming and J lost 3 bases, with 13 bases between them.

The chain's CDR3 is CASSLAGLMGAEGYTF. DNA of the CDR3: TGTGCCAGCAGCTTGGCCGGTTTAATGGGGGCTGAGGGCTACACCTTC. The V gene is TRBV5-4, the J gene TRBJ1-2; perhaps TRBD1 as D (6 bases). Trimming stripped 0 bases from V and 8 bases from J, with 20 bases between. The CDR3 spans 16 residues. The V gene's germline CDR1 is SGHNT and CDR2 YYREEE (reference sequence).